This entry is about one T cell receptor beta chain. The sample belongs to a study of technical replicates of blood from a few donors. Between the trimmed V and J ends, which lost 6 bases and 2 bases, there was a span of 17 bases. CDR3 length: 14 residues. Germline V CDR1 and CDR2: GTSNPN, SVGIG (reference sequence). The table came from immunoSEQ multiplex PCR; TCRdb's copy has only in-frame clones and leaves some out. The profile shows roughly 45,000 clones, about 93% of them singletons. The receptor's source is a human donor in good health. Some clones in this sample may be carry-over from other donors' samples. Sequenced material: PBMCs. The chain has TRBV30 and TRBJ2-7; maybe TRBD1 (7 bases). CDR3 in amino acids: CACIPQGGTYEQYF. The CDR3 DNA sequence: TGTGCCTGCATCCCGCAGGGGGGAACCTACGAGCAGTACTTC.